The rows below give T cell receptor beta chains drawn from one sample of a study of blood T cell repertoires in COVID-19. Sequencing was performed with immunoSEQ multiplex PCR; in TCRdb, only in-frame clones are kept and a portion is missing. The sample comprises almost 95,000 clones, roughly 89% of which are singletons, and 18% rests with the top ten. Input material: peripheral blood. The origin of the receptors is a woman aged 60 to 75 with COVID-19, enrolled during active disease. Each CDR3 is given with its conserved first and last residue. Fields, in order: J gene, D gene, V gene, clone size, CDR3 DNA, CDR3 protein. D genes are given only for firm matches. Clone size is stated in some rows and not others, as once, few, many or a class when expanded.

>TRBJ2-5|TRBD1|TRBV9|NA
TGTGCCAGCAGCGTAGGTGGGACAGGGGGCATAGAGACCCAGTACTTC
CASSVGGTGGIETQYF
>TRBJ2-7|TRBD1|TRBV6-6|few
TGTGCCAGCAGTGAGCAGGGGGCCCACGAGCAGTACTTC
CASSEQGAHEQYF
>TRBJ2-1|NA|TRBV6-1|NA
TGTGCCAGCAGTGAAAGGGACACCTACAATGAGCAGTTCTTC
CASSERDTYNEQFF
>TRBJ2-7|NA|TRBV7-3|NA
TGTGCCAGCAGCGCTACAGGGTCCGACGAGCAGTACTTC
CASSATGSDEQYF
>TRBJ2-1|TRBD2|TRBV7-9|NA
TGTGCCAGCAGCTTAGGTCCCGGACTAGCGGGGAACAATGAGCAGTTCTTC
CASSLGPGLAGNNEQFF
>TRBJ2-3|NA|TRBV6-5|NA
TGTGCCAGCAGTTACTTAGGAGTTGGGACAGATACGCAGTATTTT
CASSYLGVGTDTQYF
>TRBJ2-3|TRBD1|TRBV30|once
TGTGCCTGGAAGGCTAACAGGGGGCTTGCAGATACGCAGTATTTT
CAWKANRGLADTQYF
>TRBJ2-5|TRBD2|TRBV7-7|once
TGTGCTAGCAGCCGGCTAGCGGGGGTTCAGGGAGAGACCCAGTACTTC
CASSRLAGVQGETQYF
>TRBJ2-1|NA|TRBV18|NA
TGTGCCAGCTCAACCGCAGGGTACAATGAGCAGTTCTTC
CASSTAGYNEQFF
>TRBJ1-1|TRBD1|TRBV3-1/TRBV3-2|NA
TGTGCCAGCAGCCTTACGCGACAGGGCGAAGCTTTCTTT
CASSLTRQGEAFF
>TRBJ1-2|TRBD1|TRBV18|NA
TGTGCCAGCTCTAAAAGGGACAGGGAGAGCTATGGCTACACCTTC
CASSKRDRESYGYTF
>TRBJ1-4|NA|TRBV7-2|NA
TGTGCCAGCACCCAGATGGGGGCCTATGAAAAACTGTTTTTT
CASTQMGAYEKLFF
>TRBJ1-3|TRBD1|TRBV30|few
TGTGCCTGGAAGCCTCAGGGGGCTAGAAACACCATATATTTT
CAWKPQGARNTIYF
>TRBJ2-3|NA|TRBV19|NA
TGTGCCAGTAGTACGTTAGCGGTTAGCACAGATACGCAGTATTTT
CASSTLAVSTDTQYF
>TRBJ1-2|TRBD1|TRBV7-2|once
TGTGCCAGCAGATCGGACAGGGGTGGTGGCTACACCTTC
CASRSDRGGGYTF
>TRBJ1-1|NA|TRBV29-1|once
TGCAGCGTTGTACAACAGGGTATCACTGAAGCTTTCTTT
CSVVQQGITEAFF
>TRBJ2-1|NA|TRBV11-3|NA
TGTGCCAGCAGCTTCCGTGGGGGAGGCTACAATGAGCAGTTCTTC
CASSFRGGGYNEQFF
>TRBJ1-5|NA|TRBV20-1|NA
TGCAGTGCTAGTGGGGCCCCTGACCCCAGCAATCAGCCCCAGCATTTT
CSASGAPDPSNQPQHF
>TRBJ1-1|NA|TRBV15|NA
TGTGCCACCAGCAGAGCGGGGGAGGAGGGCACTGAAGCTTTCTTT
CATSRAGEEGTEAFF
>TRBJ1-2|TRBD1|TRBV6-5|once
TGTGCCAGCACCGGGACAGGACTTAACTATGGCTACACCTTC
CASTGTGLNYGYTF
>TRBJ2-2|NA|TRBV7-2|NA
TGTGCCAGCAGCTGGACAGTCTCGAACACCGGGGAGCTGTTTTTT
CASSWTVSNTGELFF
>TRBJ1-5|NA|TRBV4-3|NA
TGCGCCAGCAGCCAAGTGGACAGTAGCAATCAGCCCCAGCATTTT
CASSQVDSSNQPQHF
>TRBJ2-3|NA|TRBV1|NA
TGCACCAGCAGCCAAGTGCAAGGGGACACAGATACGCAGTATTTT
CTSSQVQGDTDTQYF
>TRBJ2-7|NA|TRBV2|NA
TGTGCCAGCAGTGAAGAGGCTGCGGGGAACGAGCAGTACTTC
CASSEEAAGNEQYF
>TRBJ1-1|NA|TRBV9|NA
TGTGCCAGCAGCGCAGGACAGCGGAACACTGAAGCTTTCTTT
CASSAGQRNTEAFF
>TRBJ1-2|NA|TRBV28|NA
TGTGCCAGCAGCCCACCTCATGTCAGGGCCTATGGCTACACCTTC
CASSPPHVRAYGYTF
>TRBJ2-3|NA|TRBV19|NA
TGTGCCAGTAGTATAGTAGGGCAGGGGGGAAATACGCAGTATTTT
CASSIVGQGGNTQYF
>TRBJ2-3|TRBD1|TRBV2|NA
TGTGCCAGCAAGCCGGACAGGGGGCGGGCCACAGATACGCAGTATTTT
CASKPDRGRATDTQYF
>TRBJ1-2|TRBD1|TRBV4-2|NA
TGTGCCAGCAGCCAAGGGGACAGTAACTATGGCTACACCTTC
CASSQGDSNYGYTF
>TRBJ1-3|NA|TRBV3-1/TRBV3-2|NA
TGTGCCAGCAGCCAGGGGACTCGGAATGGAAACACCATATATTTT
CASSQGTRNGNTIYF
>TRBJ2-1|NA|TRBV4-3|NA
TGCGCCAGCAGCCAAGACGTGGGCCCCTACAATGAGCAGTTCTTC
CASSQDVGPYNEQFF
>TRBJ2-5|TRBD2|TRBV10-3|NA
TGTGCCATCGGTGTAGGGGCTAGCGGGGGGGCGGTGGAGACCCAGTACTTC
CAIGVGASGGAVETQYF
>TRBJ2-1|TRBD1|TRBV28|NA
TGTGCCAGCAGTTTAGAAACAGGGGGCCCTTCCTACAATGAGCAGTTCTTC
CASSLETGGPSYNEQFF
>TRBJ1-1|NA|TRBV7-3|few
TGTGCCAGCAGCTTAACGAGTAGAACTGAAGCTTTCTTT
CASSLTSRTEAFF